Following are 2 T cell receptor beta chains from one sample sequenced in a study of T cells in localized non-small cell lung cancer. This table comes from immunoSEQ multiplex PCR, and its TCRdb copy is limited to in-frame clones, with some not included. The repertoire has about 70,000 clones, approximately 84% of them found once; the top ten carry 1.3%. The sequenced sample was peripheral blood, obtained before any cancer treatment. The receptors originated from a female donor aged 60 or older with stage I lung adenocarcinoma.

This chain uses TRBV7-3 with TRBJ1-1, with no clear D. CDR3 length: 13 amino acids. From germline, CDR1 is SGHTA and CDR2 FQGTGA. Between the trimmed V and J ends, which lost 2 bases and 5 bases, there was a span of 9 bases. Here the CDR3 reads CASSLASATEAFF. The DNA for the CDR3 is TGTGCCAGCAGCTTAGCGTCCGCTACTGAAGCTTTCTTT. The full variable domain, rest sourced from reference TRBV7-3 and TRBJ1-1, is GAGVSQTPSNKVTEKGKYVELRCDPISGHTALYWYRQSLGQGPEFLIYFQGTGAADDSGLPNDRFFAVRPEGSVSTLKIQRTERGDSAVYLCASSLASATEAFFGQGTRLTVV.

The rearrangement links TRBV7-2 to TRBJ2-3; no reliable D call. Germline V gene lookup returns CDR1 SGHTA and CDR2 FQGNSA. The CDR3 has 14 residues. Trimming pared 1 base from V and 4 bases from J, leaving 9 bases between. The CDR3 region has the DNA TGTGCCAGCAGCTTAGATGTAGGAGCAGATACGCAGTATTTT. The encoded protein is CASSLDVGADTQYF.